What follows are 31 T cell receptor beta chains derived from one specimen sequenced in a study of Graves' ophthalmopathy and Graves' hyperthyroidism. The sequenced template was RNA, covering the TCR beta CDR3 region. Scientists carried out first-round RT-PCR using HTBI primers and then a second-round multiplex PCR. TCRdb reanalysed the multiplex PCR reads using MiXCR and keeps one entry per CDR3 protein. The data contain 660,000 or so distinct CDR3 sequences, just over 40% of them singletons. Sequenced sample: peripheral blood. The source of these receptors is an adult man with Graves' ophthalmopathy.

This clonotype was recorded at least ten times. This sequence joins TRBV19 and TRBJ1-4, with D tentatively TRBD1 (6 bases). Trimming left V 6 bases short and J 13 bases short, with 12 bases between. CDR3 length equals 11 residues. The germline V gene has CDR1 LNHDA and CDR2 SQIVND (reference sequence). In nucleotides, the CDR3 is TGTGCCAGTAGCGCCGGGGGGCTACTGTTTTTT. It specifies CASSAGGLLFF.

This clonotype was seen a few times. CDR3 DNA: TGTGCCAGCAGTGATACTCCTGCCAGCACCGGGGAGCTGTTTTTT. Translation: CASSDTPASTGELFF. The gene calls are TRBV12-3 or TRBV12-4 and TRBJ2-2; no firm D call. The CDR3 has 15 amino acids. Trimming removed 5 bases from V and 4 bases from J, with 14 bases in between.

This rearrangement joins TRBV27 to TRBJ2-7; the match to TRBD2 covers 7 bases. Losses at the gene ends were 5 bases for V and 5 bases for J; bases not matched to a gene: 12. This CDR3 is 15 amino acids long. CDR1 and CDR2 from the germline V gene are MNHEY and SMNVEV (reference sequence). Here the CDR3 DNA reads TGTGCCAGCAGTCCGTCCACTAGCGCTAGTCACGAGCAGTACTTC. Its translation is CASSPSTSASHEQYF.

On this clonotype: This clone may be a read error of a much larger clone one base away. The chain couples TRBV7-8 to TRBJ1-2, with a tentative D call TRBD1 (5 bases). Trimming removed 5 bases from V and 4 bases from J, with 23 bases in between. The CDR3 length is 17 residues. The germline gives CDR1 SGHVS, CDR2 FQNEAQ. CDR3 sequence: CASSPLGWGSIRYGYTF. CDR3 nucleotide sequence: TGTGCCAGCAGCCCCCTGGGGTGGGGCAGCATTCGCTATGGCTACACCTTC.

J is TRBJ2-5 and V is TRBV2, with TRBD2 matching over 14 bases. The assigned J gene may be wrong: the sequence end matches TRBJ2-7 better. The CDR3 extends over 16 amino acids. Germline CDR1 is SNHLY and CDR2 is FYNNEI. CDR3 in DNA: TGTGCCAGCAGATTCGCGGGACTAGCGGGAGTTAACGAGCAGTACTTC. Protein product: CASRFAGLAGVNEQYF.

This sequence joins TRBV2 and TRBJ1-1; the match to TRBD1 covers 7 bases. CDR3 length: 15 residues. Germline V CDR1 and CDR2: SNHLY, FYNNEI. V lost 9 bases to trimming and J lost 6 bases; unmatched junction nucleotides: 16. The CDR3 reads CARTGRSRGLPEAFF. DNA for the CDR3: TGTGCCAGGACAGGGAGGAGCAGGGGATTACCTGAAGCTTTCTTT.

With regard to this clonotype: Germline and junction disagree at one end, which may indicate a read error. CDR3 coding DNA: TGTGCCAGCAGCACCTTGACAGGGAGGTTT. Translating it yields CASSTLTGRF. The chain carries TRBV12-3 or TRBV12-4 and TRBJ1-1; 7 positions match TRBD1. The CDR3 runs to 10 residues.

The table lists this clonotype with many counts. This chain uses TRBV20-1 with TRBJ1-4; maybe TRBD1 (5 bases). The ends were cut back, 3 bases at V and 7 bases at J, with 12 bases in the middle. Germline V gene data show CDR1 as DFQATT and CDR2 as SNEGSKA (reference sequence). This CDR3 region has 13 residues. The CDR3 spells CSASLGGVEKLFF. The CDR3 nucleotides read TGCAGTGCTAGCCTGGGGGGGGTTGAAAAACTGTTTTTT.

The table lists this clonotype with many counts. The chain uses TRBV6-5 and TRBJ2-5, with D perhaps matching TRBD2 (7 bases). Between the trimmed V and J ends, which lost 4 bases and 5 bases, there was a span of 17 bases. CDR1 is MNHEY and CDR2 is SVGAGI in the germline V gene. This CDR3 is 15 amino acids long. The CDR3 DNA sequence: TGTGCCAGCAGTTCCCACAGGGAGGGCTTGGAGACCCAGTACTTC. As protein: CASSSHREGLETQYF.

This clonotype has ten or more counts. The rearrangement links TRBV14 to TRBJ2-5; possibly TRBD1 for D (5 bases). The length of the CDR3 is 12 residues. Germline loops: CDR1 SGHDN, CDR2 FVKESK. Trimming left V 2 bases short and J 9 bases short, with 10 bases between. CDR3 sequence: CASSQQGWSQYF. As DNA, the CDR3 is TGTGCCAGCAGCCAACAGGGCTGGTCCCAGTACTTC. Full variable domain (outside the CDR3, taken from reference TRBV14 and TRBJ2-5): EAGVTQFPSHSVIEKGQTVTLRCDPISGHDNLYWYRRVMGKEIKFLLHFVKESKQDESGMPNNRFLAERTGGTYSTLKVQPAELEDSGVYFCASSQQGWSQYFGPGTRLLVL.

The chain has TRBV12-5 and TRBJ1-2, with D possibly being TRBD1 (5 bases). The V gene lost 4 bases and the J gene lost 8 bases, with 14 bases spanning the gap. Germline CDR1 LGHNT, CDR2 FRNRAP. The CDR3 is 13 residues long. The CDR3 region has the DNA TGTGCTAGTGGTTCCCCGCCCAAGGGGGGCTACACCTTC. It translates to CASGSPPKGGYTF.

On this clonotype itself: This is likely an artifact of a read error, given a far larger clone one base away. The V gene is TRBV12-3 or TRBV12-4, the J gene TRBJ1-5; 9 nucleotides line up with TRBD1. Losses at the gene ends were 7 bases for V and 5 bases for J; bases not matched to a gene: 3. CDR3 length: 13 amino acids. Here the CDR3 reads CASIRDRDQPQHF. The CDR3, as DNA: TGTGCCAGCATCCGGGACAGGGATCAGCCCCAGCATTTT.

There are a few counts of this clonotype. The V call is TRBV18, the J call TRBJ2-7; D is perhaps TRBD1 (5 bases). The CDR3 is 14 residues long. Germline V gene data show CDR1 as KGHSH and CDR2 as LQKENI. With 3 bases removed from V and 3 bases from J, the gap between germline ends came to 12 bases. CDR3 amino acids: CASSPTDLSYEQYF. The DNA of the CDR3 is TGTGCCAGCTCACCGACAGACCTGAGCTACGAGCAGTACTTC.

The chain recombines TRBV7-2 with TRBJ2-5; D is possibly TRBD1 (5 bases). There are 14 residues in the CDR3. V was shortened by 1 base and J by 5 bases, with 11 bases between the two germline ends. Looked up from germline, CDR1 is SGHTA and CDR2 is FQGNSA. CDR3 loop: CTSSLVQGSETQYF. CDR3 coding DNA: TGTACCAGCAGCTTAGTGCAGGGAAGCGAGACCCAGTACTTC.

This chain links TRBV2 with TRBJ1-3; D unresolved. This CDR3 contains 15 residues. CDR1 and CDR2 (germline): SNHLY, FYNNEI. V was clipped by 4 bases and J by 0 bases, with 10 bases between them. The CDR3 sequence is CASSARQISGNTIYF. The CDR3 bases are TGTGCCAGCAGTGCGCGGCAGATCTCTGGAAACACCATATATTTT.

The gene calls are TRBV7-8 and TRBJ1-2; 9 bases match TRBD1. The CDR3 extends over 14 amino acids. V lost 0 bases and J lost 8; bases outside the gene matches: 4. The germline V gene has CDR1 SGHVS and CDR2 FQNEAQ. CDR3 amino acids: CASSLAGQGEGYTF. CDR3 bases: TGTGCCAGCAGCTTAGCGGGACAGGGTGAAGGCTACACCTTC.

V gene TRBV5-1 combines with J gene TRBJ2-5, with D possibly matching TRBD2 (5 bases). The CDR3 runs 17 residues. Germline V gives CDR1 SGHRS, CDR2 YFSETQ. V was pared by 0 bases and J by 2 bases, with 17 bases between. CDR3 residues: CASSLAETTGRQETQYF. CDR3 in DNA: TGCGCCAGCAGCTTGGCCGAAACTACGGGGAGACAAGAGACCCAGTACTTC.

This rearrangement joins TRBV12-3 or TRBV12-4 to TRBJ1-5; 9 bases are shared with TRBD1. After removal of 6 bases from V and 0 bases from J, the junction contained 12 bases not matched to a gene. The CDR3 has 18 amino acids. This CDR3 reads CASRRGTGTPYSNQPQHF. The CDR3 DNA sequence: TGTGCCAGCAGACGCGGGACAGGGACACCTTATAGCAATCAGCCCCAGCATTTT.

CDR3 coding DNA: TGTGCCAGCAGCTTAGGTCGTCCAGGGGGGGAGTACGGGACCCAGTACTTC. Translating gives CASSLGRPGGEYGTQYF. The rearrangement links TRBV7-8 to TRBJ2-5; D is perhaps TRBD1 or TRBD2 (7 bases each). The CDR3 has 17 residues. The germline gives CDR1 SGHVS, CDR2 FQNEAQ. V was trimmed by 1 base and J by 7 bases, leaving 22 bases between them.

About this clonotype itself: No conserved phenylalanine or tryptophan is present at the end of the CDR3, so a read error is the likely explanation. J is TRBJ2-2 and V is TRBV2, with D uncertain. The CDR3 is 13 amino acids. The ends were cut back, 0 bases at V and 7 bases at J, with 6 bases in the middle. In germline, CDR1 is SNHLY, CDR2 FYNNEI. CDR3 residues: CASSEAGIGELFV. DNA of the CDR3: TGTGCCAGCAGTGAAGCGGGCATCGGGGAGCTGTTTGTT.

This clonotype was found many times. The chain has TRBV12-3 or TRBV12-4 and TRBJ1-6; TRBD1 might be the D (6 bases). This CDR3 region has 16 residues. The V gene lost 4 bases and the J gene lost 8 bases, with 18 bases spanning the gap. The CDR3 bases are TGTGCCAGCAGTTATAGAGGGGGGGCGGGTTATTCACCCCTCCACTTT. Translation gives CASSYRGGAGYSPLHF.

This clonotype was recorded many times. V usage is TRBV7-9 and J usage is TRBJ1-4, with 8 bases identical to TRBD1. Germline V gene lookup returns CDR1 SEHNR and CDR2 FQNEAQ (reference sequence). This CDR3 has 15 residues. V shed 6 bases and J 0 bases; nucleotides not matched to a gene: 3. The CDR3 nucleotides are TGTGCCAGCAGTCCACAGGGGGCAACTAATGAAAAACTGTTTTTT. It translates to CASSPQGATNEKLFF.

The V call is TRBV5-6, the J call TRBJ2-2, with TRBD2 matching 7 bases. CDR1 and CDR2 from the germline V gene are SGHDT and YYEEEE. With V trimmed by 2 bases and J by 6 bases, 7 bases remained unmatched. The CDR3 has 15 amino acids. As DNA, the CDR3 is TGTGCCAGCAGCTTACTGACTAGCCGGGCCGGGGAGCTGTTTTTT. Translated, it gives CASSLLTSRAGELFF. Full variable domain (remainder filled in from reference TRBV5-6 and TRBJ2-2): DAGVTQSPTHLIKTRGQQVTLRCSPKSGHDTVSWYQQALGQGPQFIFQYYEEEERQRGNFPDRFSGHQFPNYSSELNVNALLLGDSALYLCASSLLTSRAGELFFGEGSRLTVL.

As to this clonotype: This may be a read error, as it is one base from a much larger clone. The chain has TRBV7-9 and TRBJ2-5; D remains unclear. CDR1 and CDR2 from the germline V gene are SEHNR and FQNEAQ (reference sequence). The CDR3 has 13 residues. Between the trimmed V and J ends, which lost 0 bases and 3 bases, there was a span of 5 bases. The CDR3 protein is CASSLASKETQYF. CDR3 DNA: TGTGCCAGCAGCTTAGCCAGCAAAGAGACCCAGTACTTC.

This clonotype was detected many times. The chain has TRBV7-2 and TRBJ1-1, with D unclear. The CDR3 is 14 residues long. Trimming took 3 bases from V and 3 from J, leaving 11 bases between them. Germline CDR1 and CDR2: SGHTA and FQGNSA. As DNA, the CDR3 is TGTGCCAGCAGCTTTATCGGTCGGGACACTGAAGCTTTCTTT. As protein: CASSFIGRDTEAFF.

This clonotype has only a few counts. The chain is built from TRBV4-2 and TRBJ2-7; D assignment may be TRBD1 or TRBD2 (6 bases each). In germline, CDR1 is LGHNA, CDR2 YNFKEQ. V lost 0 bases, J lost 4 bases, and 16 bases lay in between. The length of the CDR3 is 16 residues. CDR3 nucleotides: TGTGCCAGCAGCCAAGATCGGAAGGGGGAGGTTTACGAGCAGTACTTC. Translation gives CASSQDRKGEVYEQYF.

This clonotype has a count of ten or more. The chain carries TRBV19 and TRBJ1-1, with D unresolved. The V end was cut by 5 bases, the J end by 0 bases, with 7 bases between. The CDR3 consists of 13 residues. The germline CDR1 and CDR2 sequences are LNHDA and SQIVND (reference sequence). CDR3 protein: CASSWTMNTEAFF. As DNA, the CDR3 is TGTGCCAGTAGTTGGACGATGAACACTGAAGCTTTCTTT.

Details on this clonotype: A read error is possible here, since a much larger clone lies one base away. The chain has TRBV7-2 and TRBJ1-6, with no clear D. V was clipped by 4 bases and J by 2 bases, with 6 bases between them. This CDR3 has 14 residues. Germline V lookup: CDR1 SGHTA, CDR2 FQGNSA. This chain's CDR3 is CASSYGTYNSPLHF. CDR3 DNA: TGTGCCAGCAGCTATGGGACCTATAATTCACCCCTCCACTTT. Full variable domain (remainder filled in from reference TRBV7-2 and TRBJ1-6): GAGVSQSPSNKVTEKGKDVELRCDPISGHTALYWYRQSLGQGLEFLIYFQGNSAPDKSGLPSDRFSAERTGGSVSTLTIQRTQQEDSAVYLCASSYGTYNSPLHFGNGTRLTVT.

The gene calls are TRBV10-3 and TRBJ2-3; 10 nucleotides match TRBD1. The CDR3 length is 16 residues. Germline values: CDR1 ENHRY, CDR2 SYGVKD. V lost 3 bases, J lost 3 bases, and 6 bases stayed unmatched. CDR3: CAISDSRDRGTDTQYF. DNA of the CDR3: TGTGCCATCAGTGACTCGAGGGACAGGGGAACAGATACGCAGTATTTT.

Ten or more counts support this clonotype. The chain employs TRBV19 and TRBJ2-7; TRBD1 agrees at 12 bases. Germline V gene data show CDR1 as LNHDA and CDR2 as SQIVND (reference sequence). This CDR3 spans 15 amino acids. The trim removed 4 bases at V and 6 bases at J, leaving 7 bases unmatched. CDR3 sequence reads: CASSTSGTGGSEQYF. Here the CDR3 DNA reads TGTGCCAGTAGTACTTCCGGGACAGGGGGCAGCGAGCAGTACTTC.

This clonotype showed up many times. The J gene is TRBJ2-7, the V gene TRBV29-1, with D perhaps TRBD1 (7 bases). This CDR3 has 14 residues. Germline loops: CDR1 SQVTM, CDR2 ANQGSEA. V lost 6 bases, J lost 2 bases, and 17 bases lay in between. CDR3 sequence (DNA): TGCAGCGTCGTCAGGGGGGCGAGCCCCTACGAGCAGTACTTC. The encoded protein is CSVVRGASPYEQYF.